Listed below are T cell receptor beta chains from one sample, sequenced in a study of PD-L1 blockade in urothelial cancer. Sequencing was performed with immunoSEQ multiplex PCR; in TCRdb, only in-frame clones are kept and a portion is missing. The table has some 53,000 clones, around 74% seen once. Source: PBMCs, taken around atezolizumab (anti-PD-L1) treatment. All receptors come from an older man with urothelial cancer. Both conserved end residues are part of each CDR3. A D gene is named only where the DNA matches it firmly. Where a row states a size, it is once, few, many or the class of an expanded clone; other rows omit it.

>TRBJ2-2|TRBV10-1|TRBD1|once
TGCGCCAGCAGTGAGTGGGGGACAGGGCGCACCGGGGAGCTGTTTTTT
CASSEWGTGRTGELFF
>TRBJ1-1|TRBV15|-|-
TGTGCCACCAGCAGAGATTGGACACTCTTTATGAACACTGAAGCTTTCTTT
CATSRDWTLFMNTEAFF
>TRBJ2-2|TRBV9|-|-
TGTGCCAGCACAGGCGGGTCGAACACCGGGGAGCTGTTTTTT
CASTGGSNTGELFF
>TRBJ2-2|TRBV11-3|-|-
TGTGCCAGCAGCTTAACAGAGTGGGCAGCGAACACCGGGGAGCTGTTTTTT
CASSLTEWAANTGELFF
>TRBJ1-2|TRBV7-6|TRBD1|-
TGTGCCAGCAGCTTAGGGCGACAGGGAGGAGATGGCTACACCTTC
CASSLGRQGGDGYTF
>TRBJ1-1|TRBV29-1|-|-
TGCAGCGGAGACGGCGGGCGGAACACTGAAGCTTTCTTT
CSGDGGRNTEAFF
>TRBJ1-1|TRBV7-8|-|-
TGTGCCAGCAGCTTCACCGAGGGATTGAACACTGAAGCTTTCTTT
CASSFTEGLNTEAFF
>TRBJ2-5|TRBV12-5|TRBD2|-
TGTGCTAGTGGTTTGGGGACTAGCGGGAGAAGGGTCGTCGAAGAGACCCAGTACTTC
CASGLGTSGRRVVEETQYF
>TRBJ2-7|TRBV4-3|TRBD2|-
TGCGCCAGCAGCCAAGGCGGCGGGAGGGACTCCTACGAGCAGTACTTC
CASSQGGGRDSYEQYF
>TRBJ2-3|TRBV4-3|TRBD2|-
TGCGCCAGCAGCCAAGATCTCCCAGGACTAGCTCTCACAGATACGCAGTATTTT
CASSQDLPGLALTDTQYF
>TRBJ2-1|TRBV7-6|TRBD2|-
TGTGCCAGCAGCCTCCAGCGGGGGGGCGGCTATGAGCAGTTCTTC
CASSLQRGGGYEQFF
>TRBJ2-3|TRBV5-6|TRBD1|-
TGTGCCAGCAGCCGCCGGGACAGGGGTTTGTATTTT
CASSRRDRGLYF
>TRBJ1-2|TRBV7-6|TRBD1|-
TGTGCCAGCAGCTTAGCGGGGACAGGGGAAGGCTACACCTTC
CASSLAGTGEGYTF
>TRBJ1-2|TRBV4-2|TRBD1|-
TGTGCCAGCAGCCAAGGTACGGGACAGCATGGCTACACCTTC
CASSQGTGQHGYTF
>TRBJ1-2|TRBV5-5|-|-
TGTGCCAGCAGCTTTTCAGGGGTTGGCTACACCTTC
CASSFSGVGYTF
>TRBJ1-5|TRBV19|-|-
TGTGCCAGTAGTATATTCCTTTCCCCCAATCAGCCCCAGCATTTT
CASSIFLSPNQPQHF
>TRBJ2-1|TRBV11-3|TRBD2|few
TGTGCCAGCACCCCGCTAGCGGGAGGTCGGGAGCAGTTCTTC
CASTPLAGGREQFF
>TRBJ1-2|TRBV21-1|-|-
TGTGCCAGCAGTAGGGTCCACAGGGGCTATGGCTACACCTTC
CASSRVHRGYGYTF
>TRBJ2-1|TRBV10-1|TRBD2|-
TGCGCCAGCAGGACCCAACTAGCGCACAATGAGCAGTTCTTC
CASRTQLAHNEQFF
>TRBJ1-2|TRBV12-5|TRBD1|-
TGTGCTAGTGGTAAGACAGGGGAAACCTATGGCTACACCTTC
CASGKTGETYGYTF
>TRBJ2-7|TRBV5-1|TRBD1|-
TGCGCCACGGCTGTGGACGGGACAGCCAGGGCTGAGCAGTACTTC
CATAVDGTARAEQYF
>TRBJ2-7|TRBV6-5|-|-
TGTGCCAGCAGTGAGGACCGGAGGTCCTACGAGCAGTACTTC
CASSEDRRSYEQYF
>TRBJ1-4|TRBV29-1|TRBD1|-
TGCAGCGTTCGCGGGACAGCCATTAATGAAAAACTGTTTTTT
CSVRGTAINEKLFF
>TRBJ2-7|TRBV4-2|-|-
TGTGCCAGCAGCGAGGGTTGGGGCTACGAGCAGTACTTC
CASSEGWGYEQYF
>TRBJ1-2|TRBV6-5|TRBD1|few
TGTGCCAGCAGCCTAGGGGGCTCGGACTATGGCTACACCTTC
CASSLGGSDYGYTF
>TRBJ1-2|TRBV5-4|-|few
TGTGCCAGCAGCTTGGAACGGTTAAATGGCTACACCTTC
CASSLERLNGYTF
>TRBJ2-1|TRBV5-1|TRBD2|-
TGCGCCAGCAGCTTGAATCCCGCGGGAGGGGGCAATGAGCAGTTCTTC
CASSLNPAGGGNEQFF
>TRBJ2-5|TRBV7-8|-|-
TGTGCCAGCAGCTTAGTTCCGGAGACCCAGTACTTC
CASSLVPETQYF
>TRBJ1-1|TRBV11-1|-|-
TGTGCCAGCAGCTCAGAGGGAAGAGCTTTCTTT
CASSSEGRAFF
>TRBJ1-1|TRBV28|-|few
TGTGCCAGCGGTTTCTTTGGCTGGAACAGGAACACTGAAGCTTTCTTT
CASGFFGWNRNTEAFF
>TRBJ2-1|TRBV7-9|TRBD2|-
TGTGCCAGCAGCTGGGGACTAGCGTCTTACAATGAGCAGTTCTTC
CASSWGLASYNEQFF
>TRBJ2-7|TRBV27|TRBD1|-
TGTGCCAGCAGTTCCCCGGCAGGGGGCTACGAGCAGTACTTC
CASSSPAGGYEQYF
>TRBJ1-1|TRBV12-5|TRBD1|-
TGTGCTAGTGAACGGAATTTGGGACAGATGAACACTGAAGCTTTCTTT
CASERNLGQMNTEAFF
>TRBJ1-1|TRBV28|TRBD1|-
TGTGCCAGCAGTCCCTCATTACAGGGGATGAACACTGAAGCTTTCTTT
CASSPSLQGMNTEAFF
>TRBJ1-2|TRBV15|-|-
TGTGCCACCAGCAGAGATTGGACAGTGAGGAGCTACACCTTC
CATSRDWTVRSYTF
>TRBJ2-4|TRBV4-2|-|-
TGTGCCAGCAGCCAAAGGGACAATGTAGCCAAAAACATTCAGTACTTC
CASSQRDNVAKNIQYF
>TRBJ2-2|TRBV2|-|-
TGTGCCAGCATCTCGGTTGGGGAGGTTACCACCGGGGAGCTGTTTTTT
CASISVGEVTTGELFF
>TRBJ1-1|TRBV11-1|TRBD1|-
TGTGCCAGCAGCAAGGGACAGGGGAGAAGGACTGAAGCTTTCTTT
CASSKGQGRRTEAFF
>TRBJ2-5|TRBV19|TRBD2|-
TGTGCCAGTAGTATTAAGAGCTCGCGGGGGTCAGAGACCCAGTACTTC
CASSIKSSRGSETQYF
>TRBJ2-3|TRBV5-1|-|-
TGCGCCAGCAGCCCAGGCCTAAAAATTAACACAGATACGCAGTATTTT
CASSPGLKINTDTQYF
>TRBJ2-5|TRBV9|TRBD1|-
TGTGCCAGCAGCGAAACAGGGGGCGGGGAGACCCAGTACTTC
CASSETGGGETQYF
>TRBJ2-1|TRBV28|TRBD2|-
TGTGCCAGCAGTCCCTCATACGGAACTAGCGGGAGTCGACCCAATGAGCAGTTCTTC
CASSPSYGTSGSRPNEQFF
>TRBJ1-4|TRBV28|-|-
TGTGCCAGCAGTCCCCCAGGGTCGTCGGGGGGTGAAAAACTGTTTTTT
CASSPPGSSGGEKLFF
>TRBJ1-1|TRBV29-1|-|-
TGCAGCTCTTCCCCGGGAGGGATGAACACTGAAGCTTTCTTT
CSSSPGGMNTEAFF
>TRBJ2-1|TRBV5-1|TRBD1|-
TGCGCCAGCAGCTTAAGGACAGGGCGTGATGAGCAGTTCTTC
CASSLRTGRDEQFF
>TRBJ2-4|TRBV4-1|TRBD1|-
TGCGCCAGCAGCCAACCGGGACAGCGGAACATTCAGTACTTC
CASSQPGQRNIQYF
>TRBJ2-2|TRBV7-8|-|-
TGTGCCAGCCGCGGGGTGGGGAGACCGGACGGGGAGCTGTTTTTT
CASRGVGRPDGELFF
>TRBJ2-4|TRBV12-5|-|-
TGTGCTAGTGGTTTGGTACGGGGGGCAGGGGGCGGCAAAAACATTCAGTACTTC
CASGLVRGAGGGKNIQYF
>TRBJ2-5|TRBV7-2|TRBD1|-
TGTGCCAGCTGGGACAGGTTTAAGACCCAGTACTTC
CASWDRFKTQYF
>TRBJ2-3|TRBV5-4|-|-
TGTGCCAGCAAAACGTCTATAGGGGGGGCTAAAGATACGCAGTATTTT
CASKTSIGGAKDTQYF
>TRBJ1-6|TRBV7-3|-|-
TGTGCCAGCAGCTCCAGGGGTCTGGGGTCACCCCTCCACTTT
CASSSRGLGSPLHF
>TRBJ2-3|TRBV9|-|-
TGTGCCAGCAGCGTAGGCGGGGGCCTGACAGATACGCAGTATTTT
CASSVGGGLTDTQYF
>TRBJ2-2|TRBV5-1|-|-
TGCGCCAGCAGGGAGACCTCGGCAGGGGAGCTGTTTTTT
CASRETSAGELFF
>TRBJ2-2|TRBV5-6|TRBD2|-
TGTGCCAGCAGCTCGGGACTGGGGGGGTTGGAGCTGTTTTTT
CASSSGLGGLELFF
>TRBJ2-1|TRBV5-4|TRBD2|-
TGTGCCAGCAGCCCCCCAGGAAGGGAGGGCCAAAATGAGCAGTTCTTC
CASSPPGREGQNEQFF
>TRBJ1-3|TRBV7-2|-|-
TGTGCCAGCAGCCCCGGGGGATCCAACACCATATATTTT
CASSPGGSNTIYF
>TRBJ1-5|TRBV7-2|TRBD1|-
TGTGCCAGCAGCTCTGATTTGACAGGGGAGAGCAATCAGCCCCAGCATTTT
CASSSDLTGESNQPQHF
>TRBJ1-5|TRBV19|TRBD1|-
TGTGCCAGCAGAGAGGACAGGGGTAGCAATCAGCCCCAGCATTTT
CASREDRGSNQPQHF
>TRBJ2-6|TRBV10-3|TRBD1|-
TGTGCCATCAGTGAGTCGCCCTTGGCAGGGGGTTTCATCTCTGGGGCCAACGTCCTGACTTTC
CAISESPLAGGFISGANVLTF